These 12 T cell receptor beta chains share one sample of origin, sequenced in a study of CD8+ T cells in alopecia areata. RNA, once extracted, was reverse transcribed into cDNA for use as the sequencing template. Sequenced by immunoSEQ multiplex PCR; TCRdb stores in-frame clones only, minus some. The sample has 65,000 to 75,000 clones, approximately 30% seen once; the top ten hold about 15%. Treatment given: oral pan-JAK inhibitor, 5-10 mg twice daily. This material consisted of CD8+ T cells sorted from blood, taken at week 4, from a patient treated with tofacitinib. Receptors originate from a human donor with alopecia areata.

The chain joins TRBV9 to TRBJ2-6; no reliable D call. Between the trimmed V and J ends, which lost 3 bases and 4 bases, there was a span of 2 bases. The CDR3 length is 12 residues. The germline V gene encodes CDR1 SGDLS and CDR2 YYNGEE. CDR3 DNA sequence: TGTGCCAGCAGCGCCGGGGCCAACGTCCTGACTTTC. This translates into CASSAGANVLTF.

This clone was seen only a few times. The genes are TRBV30 and TRBJ1-1; D not certain. Germline CDR1 is GTSNPN and CDR2 is SVGIG (reference sequence). The CDR3 totals 11 residues. V lost 4 bases, J lost 4 bases, and 7 bases lay in between. The CDR3 sequence: CAWIFTTEAFF. The CDR3 DNA is TGTGCCTGGATCTTCACCACTGAAGCTTTCTTT.

The chain carries TRBV29-1 and TRBJ1-2; D is undetermined. Germline V CDR1 and CDR2: SQVTM, ANQGSEA. V shed 3 bases and J shed 1 base, with 9 bases lying between them. CDR3 length: 13 residues. CDR3 in DNA: TGCAGCGTTGAGGGTGGAATTAACTATGGCTACACCTTC. Translating gives CSVEGGINYGYTF. The full variable domain, in which reference TRBV29-1 and TRBJ1-2 provide the parts outside the CDR3, is SAVISQKPSRDICQRGTSLTIQCQVDSQVTMMFWYRQQPGQSLTLIATANQGSEATYESGFVIDKFPISRPNLTFSTLTVSNMSPEDSSIYLCSVEGGINYGYTFGSGTRLTVV.

This chain joins TRBV29-1 and TRBJ2-5; D not certain. Per the germline V gene, CDR1 is SQVTM and CDR2 is ANQGSEA. Trimming pared 1 base from V and 2 bases from J, leaving 11 bases between. This CDR3 contains 14 residues. The CDR3, as DNA: TGCAGCGTTGAAGGGAAAGTTACTCAAGAGACCCAGTACTTC. Amino acid sequence: CSVEGKVTQETQYF.

This clone was seen more than once but under ten times. The chain carries TRBV30 and TRBJ2-1; a possible D gene is TRBD2 (6 bases). The V gene lost 1 base and the J gene lost 8 bases, with 9 bases spanning the gap. The germline V gene has CDR1 GTSNPN and CDR2 SVGIG (reference sequence). The CDR3 is 12 residues long. The CDR3 DNA follows: TGTGCCTGGAGTGAACTAGCCGATGAGCAGTTCTTC. This translates into CAWSELADEQFF.

The V call is TRBV29-1, the J call TRBJ1-2, with D possibly TRBD1 on 5 matching bases. Germline CDR1 and CDR2: SQVTM and ANQGSEA. V gave up 4 bases and J gave up 2 bases, with 11 bases separating them. This CDR3 comprises 13 residues. The CDR3 loop is CSVGGHPNYGYTF. For the CDR3, the DNA is TGCAGCGTTGGAGGACACCCCAACTATGGCTACACCTTC.

The V call is TRBV29-1, the J call TRBJ1-2, with D perhaps TRBD1 (6 bases). This CDR3 is built from 14 residues. Germline V lookup: CDR1 SQVTM, CDR2 ANQGSEA. V shed 7 bases and J shed 8 bases, with 23 bases lying between them. In nucleotides, the CDR3 is TGCAGCGCCGATAAGGGACATCTGTTGGAGGGCTACACCTTC. This gives the protein CSADKGHLLEGYTF.

The genes are TRBV7-9 and TRBJ2-1; D is possibly TRBD2 (6 bases). The V end lost 6 bases, the J end lost 6 bases, and 12 bases lay between the germline ends. This CDR3 is 13 amino acids long. From germline, CDR1 is SEHNR and CDR2 FQNEAQ (reference sequence). The CDR3 DNA sequence: TGTGCCAGCAGTCGGGACTCCCGCAATGAGCAGTTCTTC. It is translated as CASSRDSRNEQFF.

V gene TRBV29-1 combines with J gene TRBJ2-3; 8 bases agree with TRBD2. This CDR3 has 12 amino acids. CDR1 and CDR2 from the germline V gene are SQVTM and ANQGSEA. CDR3 amino acids: CTSVAGMDTQYF. DNA of the CDR3: TGCACCAGCGTAGCGGGAATGGATACGCAGTATTTT.

CDR3 region: CASSVEDNYGYTF. CDR3 nucleotides: TGTGCCAGCAGCGTAGAGGATAACTATGGCTACACCTTC. The V call is TRBV9, the J call TRBJ1-2; D gene unclear. This CDR3 is built from 13 residues. Germline assignment: CDR1 SGDLS and CDR2 YYNGEE. V lost 0 bases and J lost 1, with 4 bases in between.

This clone was found once. The V call is TRBV6-5, the J call TRBJ2-5; TRBD2 matches 12 bases. Germline trimming cut 6 bases from V and 4 bases from J; bases unmatched to any gene: 6. There are 15 residues in the CDR3. Germline CDR1 and CDR2: MNHEY and SVGAGI. The CDR3 spells CASSHSLAGGETQYF. The CDR3 DNA reads as TGTGCCAGCAGCCACTCACTAGCGGGAGGAGAGACCCAGTACTTC.

This clone turned up a few times. V is TRBV29-1 and J is TRBJ2-3; D is possibly TRBD1 (6 bases). The V end lost 4 bases, the J end lost 4 bases, and 9 bases lay between the germline ends. This CDR3 has 12 residues. Germline CDR1 is SQVTM and CDR2 is ANQGSEA. The DNA for the CDR3 is TGCAGCGTTGCCGCAGGGGCAGATACGCAGTATTTT. It codes for CSVAAGADTQYF.